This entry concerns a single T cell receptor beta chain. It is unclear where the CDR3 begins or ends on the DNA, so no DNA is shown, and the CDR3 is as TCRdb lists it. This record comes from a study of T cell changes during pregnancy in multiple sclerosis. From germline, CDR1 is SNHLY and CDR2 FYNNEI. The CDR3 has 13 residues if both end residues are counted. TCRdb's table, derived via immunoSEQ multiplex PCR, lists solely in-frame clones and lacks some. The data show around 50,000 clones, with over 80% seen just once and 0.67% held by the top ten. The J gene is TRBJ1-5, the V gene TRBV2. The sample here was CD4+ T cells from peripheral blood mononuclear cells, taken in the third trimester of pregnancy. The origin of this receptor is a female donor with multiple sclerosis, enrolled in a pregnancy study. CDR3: CASSSSRFSPQHF.